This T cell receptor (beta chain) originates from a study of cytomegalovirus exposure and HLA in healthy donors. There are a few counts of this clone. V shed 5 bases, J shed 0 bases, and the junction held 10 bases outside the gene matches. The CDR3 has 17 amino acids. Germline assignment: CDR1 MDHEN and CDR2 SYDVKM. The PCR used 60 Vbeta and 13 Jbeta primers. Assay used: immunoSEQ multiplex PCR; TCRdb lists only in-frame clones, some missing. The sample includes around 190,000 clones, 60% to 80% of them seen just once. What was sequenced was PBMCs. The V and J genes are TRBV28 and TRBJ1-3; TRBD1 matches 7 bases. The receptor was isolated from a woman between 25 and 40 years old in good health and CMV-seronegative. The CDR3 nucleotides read TGTGCCAGCAGTGATAGAGACAGGGACCTCTCTGGAAACACCATATATTTT. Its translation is CASSDRDRDLSGNTIYF.